This entry lists 8 T cell receptor beta chains sequenced from one sample in a study of T-cell reconstitution after alpha-beta-depleted transplantation in children. Preparation of the TCRbeta library involved a method that used unique molecular identifiers. TCRdb re-derived calls from the PCR reads in MiXCR, one entry per CDR3 protein. The top ten hold more than 25% of the sample, which has about 980,000 distinct CDR3 sequences, 25% to 30% seen once. The specimen comprised PBMCs, mostly from graft donor cells, sampled 360 days after TCRalphabeta/CD19-depleted stem cell transplant. The receptors here all came from a boy under three years old who had a stem cell transplant for SCID, so the T cells may come from the graft donor.

The V gene is TRBV2, the J gene TRBJ1-2; D is undetermined. V lost 1 base and J lost 0, with 9 bases in between. This CDR3 contains 15 residues. Germline values: CDR1 SNHLY, CDR2 FYNNEI. The CDR3 region has the DNA TGTGCCAGCAGTGAAGGTGGATTACCTAACTATGGCTACACCTTC. Protein sequence: CASSEGGLPNYGYTF.

The chain links TRBV6-6 to TRBJ1-1; D is unresolved. V was shortened by 1 base and J by 8 bases, with 5 bases between the two germline ends. Germline CDR1 MNHNY, CDR2 SVGAGI (reference sequence). This CDR3 contains 11 residues. The CDR3 sequence: CASSYLGEAFF. The DNA for the CDR3 is TGTGCCAGCAGTTACTTGGGAGAAGCTTTCTTT.

This clonotype was detected only once. The chain joins TRBV28 to TRBJ2-3; 9 nucleotides align to TRBD2. CDR1 and CDR2 from the germline V gene are MDHEN and SYDVKM. The CDR3 is 18 amino acids. J gave up 3 bases and V 5 bases, and 15 bases lay outside the gene matches. CDR3 loop: CASSPHAIGGGATDTQYF. The CDR3, as DNA: TGTGCCAGCAGTCCCCATGCAATAGGCGGGGGGGCGACAGATACGCAGTATTTT.

J is TRBJ1-2 and V is TRBV4-3; D remains unclear. Trimming cost V 0 bases and J 11 bases, with 25 bases left between them. The CDR3 has 17 residues. Germline V gene sequence: CDR1 LGHNA, CDR2 YSLEER. The CDR3 region is CASSQDSYVGQARRYTF. The CDR3 nucleotides are TGCGCCAGCAGCCAAGATTCGTATGTTGGCCAGGCAAGAAGGTACACCTTC.

In this sample, this clonotype turned up a few times. The chain uses TRBV5-1 and TRBJ2-3, with D unresolved. With 0 bases removed from V and 0 bases from J, the gap between germline ends came to 11 bases. The CDR3 sequence is 16 residues long. Per germline, CDR1 SGHRS and CDR2 YFSETQ. CDR3 region: CASSLVAGPSTDTQYF. CDR3 DNA: TGCGCCAGCAGCTTGGTGGCAGGCCCTAGCACAGATACGCAGTATTTT.

This clonotype occurred a few times. The V call is TRBV7-2, the J call TRBJ1-1; D possibly corresponds to TRBD1 (6 bases). Trimming cost V 5 bases and J 11 bases, with 15 bases left between them. Germline V CDR1 and CDR2: SGHTA, FQGNSA. This CDR3 is built from 12 residues. The CDR3 sequence: CASSPIGGRAFF. The CDR3, as DNA: TGTGCCAGCAGCCCTATTGGGGGCCGCGCTTTCTTT.

The chain combines TRBV6-1 with TRBJ2-6, with D perhaps matching TRBD1 (5 bases). CDR1 is MNHNS and CDR2 is SASEGT in the germline V gene. This CDR3 has 17 residues. V was pared by 5 bases and J by 0 bases, with 14 bases between. DNA of the CDR3: TGTGCCAGCAGTAAACTGACAGACCACTCTGGGGCCAACGTCCTGACTTTC. Amino acid sequence: CASSKLTDHSGANVLTF.

This clonotype was found a few times. The chain employs TRBV5-1 and TRBJ2-7, with 13 bases that match TRBD2. The germline gives CDR1 SGHRS, CDR2 YFSETQ. V shed 5 bases, J shed 2 bases, and the junction held 7 bases outside the gene matches. CDR3 length: 16 residues. CDR3 nucleotides: TGCGCCAGCAGTTACGGACTAGCGGGGGATCCCTACGAGCAGTACTTC. Its translation is CASSYGLAGDPYEQYF.